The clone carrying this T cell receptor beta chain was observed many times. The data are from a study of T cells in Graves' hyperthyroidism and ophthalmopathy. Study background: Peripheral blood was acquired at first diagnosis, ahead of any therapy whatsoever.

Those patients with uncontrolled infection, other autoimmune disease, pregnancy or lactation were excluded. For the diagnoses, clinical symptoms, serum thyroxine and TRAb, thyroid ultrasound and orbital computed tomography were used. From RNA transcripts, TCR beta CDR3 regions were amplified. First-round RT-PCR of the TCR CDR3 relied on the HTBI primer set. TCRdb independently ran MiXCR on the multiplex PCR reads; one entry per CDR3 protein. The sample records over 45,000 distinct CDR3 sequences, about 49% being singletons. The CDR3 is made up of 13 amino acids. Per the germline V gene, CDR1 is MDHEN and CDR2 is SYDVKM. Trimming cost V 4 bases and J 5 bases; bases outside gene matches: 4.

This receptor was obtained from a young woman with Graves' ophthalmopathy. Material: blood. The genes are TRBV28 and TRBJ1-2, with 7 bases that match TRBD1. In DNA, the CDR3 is TGTGCCAGCAGTTCAGGGGGTGTTTATGGCTACACCTTC. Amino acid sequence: CASSSGGVYGYTF.